Below, 26 T cell receptor beta chains from the same sample are listed, as sequenced in a study of shared clonotypes between healthy human individuals. Produced via immunoSEQ multiplex PCR; TCRdb's table is partial and in-frame only. The table lists fewer than 2.5 million clones, roughly 93% of them singletons, with 0.35% to 0.45% in the top ten. Sequencing was performed on naive CD4+ T cells from PBMCs. Documented subset: CD45RA+ positively selected. The receptor set was obtained from a young man in good health. Some clones in this sample may be carry-over from other donors' samples.

The chain employs TRBV6-5 and TRBJ2-4, with a tentative D call TRBD1 (6 bases). Between the trimmed V and J ends, which lost 5 bases and 8 bases, there was a span of 16 bases. There are 14 residues in the CDR3. Germline CDR1 is MNHEY and CDR2 is SVGAGI. The CDR3 DNA sequence: TGTGCCAGCAGTGCCGACAGGATGGGGGACATTCAGTACTTC. Translation gives CASSADRMGDIQYF.

The chain recombines TRBV5-1 with TRBJ2-3, with 7 bases that match TRBD2. CDR3 length equals 16 residues. From germline, CDR1 is SGHRS and CDR2 YFSETQ. Trimming cost V 4 bases and J 3 bases; bases outside gene matches: 11. The DNA for the CDR3 is TGCGCCAGCAGCAACGGTCAAGCGGGAAGGACAGATACGCAGTATTTT. Translating gives CASSNGQAGRTDTQYF. The full variable domain, rest sourced from reference TRBV5-1 and TRBJ2-3, is KAGVTQTPRYLIKTRGQQVTLSCSPISGHRSVSWYQQTPGQGLQFLFEYFSETQRNKGNFPGRFSGRQFSNSRSEMNVSTLELGDSALYLCASSNGQAGRTDTQYFGPGTRLTVL.

This rearrangement joins TRBV2 to TRBJ1-2, with a possible D match to TRBD1 (5 bases). The CDR3 sequence is 12 residues long. V lost 6 bases, J lost 5 bases, and 10 bases lay in between. CDR1 SNHLY and CDR2 FYNNEI come from the germline V gene. As DNA, the CDR3 is TGTGCCAGCAGCGGGGAGGGGTATGGCTACACCTTC. Translating it yields CASSGEGYGYTF.

This chain uses TRBV7-9 with TRBJ2-5; 7 bases are shared with TRBD2. The CDR3 runs to 17 residues. V lost 8 bases to trimming and J lost 0 bases; unmatched junction nucleotides: 15. Germline V lookup: CDR1 SEHNR, CDR2 FQNEAQ (reference sequence). The CDR3 here is CASSFRLRGGDQETQYF. CDR3 DNA: TGTGCCAGCTCCTTTCGTTTGAGGGGAGGGGACCAAGAGACCCAGTACTTC.

CDR3 DNA: TGTGCCTGGAGTCGAGCGGGAGGGCCCTACGAGCAGTACTTC. Protein sequence: CAWSRAGGPYEQYF. The chain is built from TRBV30 and TRBJ2-7; 10 bases match TRBD2. The V gene's germline CDR1 is GTSNPN and CDR2 SVGIG (reference sequence). Losses at the gene ends were 2 bases for V and 2 bases for J; bases not matched to a gene: 3. The CDR3 length is 14 residues.

This clone appeared a single time. This sequence joins TRBV27 and TRBJ1-6; TRBD1 is a possible D gene (6 bases). Deletions cut 5 bases from V and 2 bases from J, with 19 bases between. CDR3 size: 18 residues. The germline CDR1 and CDR2 sequences are MNHEY and SMNVEV (reference sequence). This CDR3 reads CASSPKPDRLAYNSPLHF. The CDR3 nucleotides read TGTGCCAGCAGTCCGAAACCCGACAGGCTCGCCTATAATTCACCCCTCCACTTT.

This rearrangement joins TRBV14 to TRBJ2-7; perhaps TRBD2 as D (6 bases). Germline values: CDR1 SGHDN, CDR2 FVKESK. The CDR3 is made up of 21 amino acids. The germline V and J ends were trimmed by 1 base and 2 bases, with 30 bases remaining between them. CDR3 amino acids: CASSQGPLGGFGGYRTYEQYF. As DNA, the CDR3 is TGTGCCAGCAGCCAAGGCCCACTCGGAGGGTTCGGGGGATACCGGACCTACGAGCAGTACTTC.

The chain links TRBV2 to TRBJ2-7; 7 bases are shared with TRBD1. Germline loops: CDR1 SNHLY, CDR2 FYNNEI. This CDR3 region has 12 residues. The V and J ends lost 4 bases and 5 bases, in that order; junction bases with no gene match: 2. The CDR3 DNA reads TGTGCCAGCAGTGGGGACAGCCACGAGCAGTACTTC. Residues: CASSGDSHEQYF.

This chain uses TRBV28 with TRBJ1-1; D not resolved. Germline V gene lookup returns CDR1 MDHEN and CDR2 SYDVKM. This CDR3 spans 16 amino acids. Trimming removed 1 base from V and 2 bases from J, with 14 bases in between. CDR3 amino acids: CASSLLTGVGNTEAFF. CDR3 DNA: TGTGCCAGCAGTTTATTAACCGGGGTGGGAAACACTGAAGCTTTCTTT.

The rearrangement uses TRBV6-5 and TRBJ2-7, with 10 bases that match TRBD1. Germline V lookup: CDR1 MNHEY, CDR2 SVGAGI. The V and J ends lost 6 bases and 4 bases, in that order; junction bases with no gene match: 3. This CDR3 contains 13 residues. The CDR3 reads CASRDRGRYEQYF. CDR3 sequence (DNA): TGTGCCAGCAGAGACAGGGGGCGTTACGAGCAGTACTTC.

Regarding this clone: This sample also contains other DNA sequences that code for the same CDR3. DNA for the CDR3: TGTGCCAGCTCACCATTGCCAACTTCCTACGAGCAGTACTTC. Protein product: CASSPLPTSYEQYF. V and J are TRBV18 and TRBJ2-7; D gene ambiguous. Germline V gene sequence: CDR1 KGHSH, CDR2 LQKENI. Trimming left V 2 bases short and J 1 base short, with 9 bases between. This CDR3 is built from 14 residues.

This clone was seen only once. V is TRBV27 and J is TRBJ1-2; D is possibly TRBD1 (6 bases). CDR1 is MNHEY, CDR2 SMNVEV, per germline (reference sequence). Trimming pared 3 bases from V and 8 bases from J, leaving 16 bases between. This CDR3 comprises 14 residues. CDR3 in amino acids: CASSFDRTLGGYTF. The CDR3 region has the DNA TGTGCCAGCAGTTTCGACAGGACCCTAGGCGGCTACACCTTC.

The rearrangement joins TRBV10-2 to TRBJ2-2; 8 bases fit TRBD2. V shed 3 bases and J 3 bases; nucleotides not matched to a gene: 6. There are 16 residues in the CDR3. The germline V gene encodes CDR1 WSHSY and CDR2 SAAADI. CDR3: CASSELGRAYTGELFF. The CDR3 coding sequence is TGCGCCAGCAGTGAACTCGGGAGGGCCTACACCGGGGAGCTGTTTTTT.

This chain joins TRBV27 and TRBJ1-4; 8 bases are shared with TRBD1. The CDR3 contains 16 residues. The ends lost 6 bases at V and 0 bases at J; junction bases unmatched: 6. The germline V gene encodes CDR1 MNHEY and CDR2 SMNVEV (reference sequence). The CDR3, as DNA: TGTGCCAGCAGGCGGACAGGGTACGCAACTAATGAAAAACTGTTTTTT. Amino acids: CASRRTGYATNEKLFF.

The rearrangement joins TRBV28 to TRBJ1-5; TRBD1 might be the D (6 bases). CDR3 length equals 16 residues. Trimming removed 4 bases from V and 0 bases from J, with 13 bases in between. CDR1 is MDHEN, CDR2 SYDVKM, per germline. The CDR3, as DNA: TGTGCCAGCAGTTCTCGGACAGTCTATAGCAATCAGCCCCAGCATTTT. Protein: CASSSRTVYSNQPQHF.

V gene TRBV7-9 combines with J gene TRBJ2-2, with D uncertain. V shed 5 bases and J shed 1 base, with 8 bases lying between them. Germline V gene sequence: CDR1 SEHNR, CDR2 FQNEAQ (reference sequence). This CDR3 has 14 residues. The CDR3, as DNA: TGTGCCAGCAGCGCCCCTAAGAACACCGGGGAGCTGTTTTTT. Protein: CASSAPKNTGELFF.

The chain links TRBV30 to TRBJ2-7; 11 nucleotides align to TRBD1. Germline V gene sequence: CDR1 GTSNPN, CDR2 SVGIG (reference sequence). CDR3 length equals 14 residues. Losses at the gene ends were 6 bases for V and 6 bases for J; bases not matched to a gene: 10. For the CDR3, the DNA is TGTGCCTGCACGACGCCGGACAGGGGGCTCGAGCAGTACTTC. Residues: CACTTPDRGLEQYF.

The chain is built from TRBV25-1 and TRBJ1-2, with a tentative D call TRBD1 (6 bases). CDR1 is MGHDK, CDR2 SYGVNS, per germline. The CDR3 is made up of 13 amino acids. V lost 5 bases and J lost 4, with 11 bases in between. The CDR3 here is CASSLQGGYGYTF. The DNA for the CDR3 is TGTGCCAGCAGTCTACAGGGAGGCTATGGCTACACCTTC.

Points on this clone: Relative to the germline gene, one junction end is altered; a read error may explain this. At the DNA level, this CDR3 is encoded by other sequences in the same sample as well. V is TRBV5-1 and J is TRBJ2-2; no clear D gene. The CDR3 spans 14 residues. Germline V gene sequence: CDR1 SGHRS, CDR2 YFSETQ. The CDR3 sequence: CASSLGARSGELFF. The CDR3 DNA reads TGTGCCAGCAGCTTGGGTGCGCGTTCCGGGGAGCTGTTTTTT.

The chain links TRBV11-2 to TRBJ2-7; no reliable D call. The CDR3 runs to 14 residues. Per the germline V gene, CDR1 is SGHAT and CDR2 is FQNNGV. Trimming removed 5 bases from V and 0 bases from J, with 11 bases in between. The DNA of the CDR3 is TGTGCCAGCAGCCTAGGACCTATCTCCTACGAGCAGTACTTC. It specifies CASSLGPISYEQYF.

The chain links TRBV7-2 to TRBJ2-2; 12 nucleotides line up with TRBD2. J was trimmed by 4 bases and V by 5 bases; bases with no gene match: 5. This CDR3 is built from 16 residues. Germline V gene lookup returns CDR1 SGHTA and CDR2 FQGNSA. CDR3 coding DNA: TGTGCCAGCAGCCCCGGACTAGCGGGAATCACCGGGGAGCTGTTTTTT. Protein sequence: CASSPGLAGITGELFF.

The chain is built from TRBV21-1 and TRBJ2-3; TRBD1, the table's D call, lacks a check against the DNA. TRBV21-1 is termed a pseudogene. The CDR3 has 19 residues. CDR3 bases: TGTGCCAGCAGCACCCCGACCGGCGGGGACAGGGGGCCGGGAGATACGCAGTATTTT. This codes for CASSTPTGGDRGPGDTQYF.

V and J are TRBV27 and TRBJ2-1; TRBD2 agrees at 7 bases. This CDR3 is built from 12 residues. The V and J ends lost 5 bases and 12 bases, in that order; junction bases with no gene match: 7. The germline V gene encodes CDR1 MNHEY and CDR2 SMNVEV (reference sequence). The CDR3 sequence: CASSRDYRLQFF. Written as DNA, the CDR3 is TGTGCCAGCAGTCGGGACTACCGATTGCAGTTCTTC.

CDR3 sequence reads: CASRRSPGVGEQYF. The CDR3 DNA is TGTGCCAGCAGACGAAGCCCAGGGGTAGGGGAGCAGTACTTC. The gene calls are TRBV28 and TRBJ2-7; TRBD1 is a possible D gene (6 bases). CDR3 length: 14 amino acids. From germline, CDR1 is MDHEN and CDR2 SYDVKM. V dropped 6 bases and J dropped 7 bases, with 19 bases sitting between them.

The chain has TRBV5-1 and TRBJ2-1; D may be TRBD2 (6 bases). Germline loops: CDR1 SGHRS, CDR2 YFSETQ. With 4 bases removed from V and 1 base from J, the gap between germline ends came to 12 bases. This CDR3 contains 15 residues. The CDR3 loop reads CASSNRDSSYNEQFF. The CDR3 nucleotides read TGCGCCAGCAGCAACCGGGACTCTTCCTACAATGAGCAGTTCTTC.

The chain employs TRBV5-5 and TRBJ2-3, with 9 bases aligning to TRBD1. Looked up from germline, CDR1 is SGHKS and CDR2 is YYEKEE (reference sequence). This CDR3 has 18 residues. Unmatched junction bases numbered 10, after V lost 2 bases and J lost 0 bases. Here the CDR3 DNA reads TGTGCCAGCAGCTTTCCAGCGGGACAGGGAAAAAGCACAGATACGCAGTATTTT. Its protein product is CASSFPAGQGKSTDTQYF.